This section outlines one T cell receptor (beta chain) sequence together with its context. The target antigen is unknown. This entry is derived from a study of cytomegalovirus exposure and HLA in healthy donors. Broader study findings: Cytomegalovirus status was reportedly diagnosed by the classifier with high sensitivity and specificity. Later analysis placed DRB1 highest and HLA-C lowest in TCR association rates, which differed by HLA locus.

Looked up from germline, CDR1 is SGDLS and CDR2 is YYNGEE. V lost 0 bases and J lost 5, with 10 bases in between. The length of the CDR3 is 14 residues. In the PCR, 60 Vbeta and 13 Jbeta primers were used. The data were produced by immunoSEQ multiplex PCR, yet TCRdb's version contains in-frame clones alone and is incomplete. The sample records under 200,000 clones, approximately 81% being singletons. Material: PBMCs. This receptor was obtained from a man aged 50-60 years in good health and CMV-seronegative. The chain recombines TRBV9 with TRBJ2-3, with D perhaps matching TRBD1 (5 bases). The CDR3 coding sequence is TGTGCCAGCAGCGTAGGTGGGGCGCGAGATACGCAGTATTTT. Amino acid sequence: CASSVGGARDTQYF.